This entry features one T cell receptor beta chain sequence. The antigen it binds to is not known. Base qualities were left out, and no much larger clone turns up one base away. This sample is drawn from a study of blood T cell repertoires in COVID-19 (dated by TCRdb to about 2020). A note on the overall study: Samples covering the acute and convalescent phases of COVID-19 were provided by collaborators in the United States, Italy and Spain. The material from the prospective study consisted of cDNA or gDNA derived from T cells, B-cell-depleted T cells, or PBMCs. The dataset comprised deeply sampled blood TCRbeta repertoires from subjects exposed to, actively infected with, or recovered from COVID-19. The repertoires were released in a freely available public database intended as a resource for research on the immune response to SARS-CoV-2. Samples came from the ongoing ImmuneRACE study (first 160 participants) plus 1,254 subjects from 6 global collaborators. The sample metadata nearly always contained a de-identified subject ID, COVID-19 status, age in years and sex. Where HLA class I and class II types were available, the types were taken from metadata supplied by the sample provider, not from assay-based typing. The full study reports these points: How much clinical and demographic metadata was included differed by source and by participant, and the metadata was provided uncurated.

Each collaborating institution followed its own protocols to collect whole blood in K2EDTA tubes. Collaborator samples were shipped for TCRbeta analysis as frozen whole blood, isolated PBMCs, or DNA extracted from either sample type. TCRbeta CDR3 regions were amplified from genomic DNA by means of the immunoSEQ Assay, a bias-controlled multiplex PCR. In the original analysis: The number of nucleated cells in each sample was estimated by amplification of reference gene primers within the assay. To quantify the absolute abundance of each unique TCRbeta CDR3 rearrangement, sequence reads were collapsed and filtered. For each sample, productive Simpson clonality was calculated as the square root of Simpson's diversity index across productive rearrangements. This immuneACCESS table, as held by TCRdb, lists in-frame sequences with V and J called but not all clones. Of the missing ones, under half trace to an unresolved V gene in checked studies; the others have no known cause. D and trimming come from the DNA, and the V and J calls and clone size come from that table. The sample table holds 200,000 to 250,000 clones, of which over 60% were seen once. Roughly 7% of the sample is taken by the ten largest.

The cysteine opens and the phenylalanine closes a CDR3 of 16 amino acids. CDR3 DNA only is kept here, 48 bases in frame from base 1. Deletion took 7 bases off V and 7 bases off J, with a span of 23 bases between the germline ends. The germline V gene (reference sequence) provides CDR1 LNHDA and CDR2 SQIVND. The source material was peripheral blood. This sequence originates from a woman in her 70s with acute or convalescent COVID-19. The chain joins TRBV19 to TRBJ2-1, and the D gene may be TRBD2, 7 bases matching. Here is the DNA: TGTGCCAGTAACAGTCCGGGGGGCCGGGGGGTGAATGAGCAGTTCTTC. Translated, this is CASNSPGGRGVNEQFF.